This T cell receptor (beta chain) emerged from a study of T-cell memory formation after mild COVID-19. Unmatched junction bases numbered 4, after V lost 3 bases and J lost 1 base. Per the germline V gene, CDR1 is SGHTA and CDR2 is FQGTGA. This CDR3 has 16 residues. In regard to this clonotype: Its antigen remains unknown.

Whole-study results and caveats: Shrinking CD4+ clones were chiefly CM and EM; CD8+ ones were chiefly EMRA. Clones contracting over day 15 to 85 were CD4/CD8 balanced, with later expanders leaning CD4+. Second-wave clones reaching peak frequency on day 37 lacked confirmed SARS-CoV-2 specificity.

Constant-segment-primed 5'RACE gave TCR alpha and TCR beta cDNA libraries with sample barcodes and UMIs. From the 5' RACE reads, TCRdb called clonotypes with MiXCR, one entry per CDR3 protein. The sample records tens of thousands of distinct CDR3 sequences, about 15% being singletons. The clonotype comes from a man aged 18 to 29 who had mild COVID-19 (a few samples of this study predate the infection). Cell type and time point are not known. The chain uses TRBV7-3 and TRBJ2-3; 10 bases are a match to TRBD1. Sequencing was done on a sample of PBMCs or a T cell subset sorted from them (not recorded which). As DNA, the CDR3 is TGTGCCAGCAGCTTTATAGGGACAGGGGGCACAGATACGCAGTATTTT. This codes for CASSFIGTGGTDTQYF.